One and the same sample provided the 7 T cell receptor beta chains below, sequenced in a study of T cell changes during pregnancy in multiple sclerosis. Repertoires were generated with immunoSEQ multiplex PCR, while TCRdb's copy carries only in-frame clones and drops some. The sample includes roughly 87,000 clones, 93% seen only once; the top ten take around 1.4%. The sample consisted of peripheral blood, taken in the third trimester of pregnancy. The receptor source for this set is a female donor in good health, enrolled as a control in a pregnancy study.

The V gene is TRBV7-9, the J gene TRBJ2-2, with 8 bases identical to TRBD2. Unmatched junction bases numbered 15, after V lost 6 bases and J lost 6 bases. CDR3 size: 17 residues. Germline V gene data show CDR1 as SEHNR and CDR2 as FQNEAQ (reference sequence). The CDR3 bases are TGTGCCAGCAGGCCGGGGATTGGAGCGGGAGTCCCCGGGGAGCTGTTTTTT. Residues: CASRPGIGAGVPGELFF.

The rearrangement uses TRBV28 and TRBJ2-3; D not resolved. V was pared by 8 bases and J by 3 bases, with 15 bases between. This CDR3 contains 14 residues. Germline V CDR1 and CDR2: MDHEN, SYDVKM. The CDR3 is CASRPESVTDTQYF. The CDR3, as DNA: TGTGCCAGCCGACCGGAGTCTGTGACAGATACGCAGTATTTT.

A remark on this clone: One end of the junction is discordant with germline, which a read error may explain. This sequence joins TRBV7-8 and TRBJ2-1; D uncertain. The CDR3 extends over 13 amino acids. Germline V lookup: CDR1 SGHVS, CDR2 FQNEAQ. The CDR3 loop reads CASSLVIDNEQFF. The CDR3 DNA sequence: TGTGCCAGCAGTTTAGTCATTGACAATGAGCAGTTCTTC.

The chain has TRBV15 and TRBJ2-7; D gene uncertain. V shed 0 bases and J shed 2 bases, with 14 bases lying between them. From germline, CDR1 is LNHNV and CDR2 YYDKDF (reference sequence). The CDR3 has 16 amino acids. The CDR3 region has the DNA TGTGCCACCAGCAGAGATTTTAGCTGGCAAACCTACGAGCAGTACTTC. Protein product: CATSRDFSWQTYEQYF. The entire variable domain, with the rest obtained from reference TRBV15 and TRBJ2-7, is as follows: DAMVIQNPRYQVTQFGKPVTLSCSQTLNHNVMYWYQQKSSQAPKLLFHYYDKDFNNEADTPDNFQSRRPNTSFCFLDIRSPGLGDTAMYLCATSRDFSWQTYEQYFGPGTRLTVT.

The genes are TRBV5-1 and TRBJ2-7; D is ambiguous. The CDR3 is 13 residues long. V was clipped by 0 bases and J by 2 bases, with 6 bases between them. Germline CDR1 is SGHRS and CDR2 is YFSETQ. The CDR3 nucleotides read TGCGCCAGCAGCTTGGGAGAGGCCTACGAGCAGTACTTC. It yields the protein CASSLGEAYEQYF.

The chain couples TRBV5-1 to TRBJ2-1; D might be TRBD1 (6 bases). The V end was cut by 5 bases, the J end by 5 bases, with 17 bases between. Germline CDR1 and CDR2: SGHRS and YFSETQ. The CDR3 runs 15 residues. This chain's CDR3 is CASSRTDRFNNEQFF. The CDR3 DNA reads TGCGCCAGCAGTCGCACGGACAGATTTAACAATGAGCAGTTCTTC.

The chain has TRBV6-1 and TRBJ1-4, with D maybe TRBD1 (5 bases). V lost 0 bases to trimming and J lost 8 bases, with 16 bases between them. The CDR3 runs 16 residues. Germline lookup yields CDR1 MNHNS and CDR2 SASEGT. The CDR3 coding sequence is TGTGCCAGCAGTGAAGCGCATGGGGCGGTCCCCGAAAAACTGTTTTTT. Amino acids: CASSEAHGAVPEKLFF.